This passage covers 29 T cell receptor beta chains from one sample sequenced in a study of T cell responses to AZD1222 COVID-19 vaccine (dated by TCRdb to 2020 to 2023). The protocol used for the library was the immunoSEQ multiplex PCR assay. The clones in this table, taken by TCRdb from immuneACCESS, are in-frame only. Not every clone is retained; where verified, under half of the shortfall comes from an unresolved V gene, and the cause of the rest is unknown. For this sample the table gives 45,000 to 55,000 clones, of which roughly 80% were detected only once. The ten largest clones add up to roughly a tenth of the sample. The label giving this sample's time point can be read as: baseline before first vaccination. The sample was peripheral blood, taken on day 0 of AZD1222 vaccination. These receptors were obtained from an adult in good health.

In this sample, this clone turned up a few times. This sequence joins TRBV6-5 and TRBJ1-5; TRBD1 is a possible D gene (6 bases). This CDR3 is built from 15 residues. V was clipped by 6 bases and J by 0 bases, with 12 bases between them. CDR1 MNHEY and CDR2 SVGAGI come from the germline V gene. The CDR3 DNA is TGTGCCAGCAGGCGGACAGATTATAGCAATCAGCCCCAGCATTTT. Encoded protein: CASRRTDYSNQPQHF.

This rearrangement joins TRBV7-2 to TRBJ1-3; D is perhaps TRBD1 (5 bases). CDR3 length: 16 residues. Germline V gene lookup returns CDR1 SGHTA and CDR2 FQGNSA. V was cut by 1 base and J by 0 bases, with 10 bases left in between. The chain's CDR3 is CASSLGGGRSGNTIYF. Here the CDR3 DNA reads TGTGCCAGCAGCTTAGGGGGGGGTCGCTCTGGAAACACCATATATTTT. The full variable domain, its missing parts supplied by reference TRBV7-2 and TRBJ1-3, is GAGVSQSPSNKVTEKGKDVELRCDPISGHTALYWYRQSLGQGLEFLIYFQGNSAPDKSGLPSDRFSAERTGGSVSTLTIQRTQQEDSAVYLCASSLGGGRSGNTIYFGEGSWLTVV.

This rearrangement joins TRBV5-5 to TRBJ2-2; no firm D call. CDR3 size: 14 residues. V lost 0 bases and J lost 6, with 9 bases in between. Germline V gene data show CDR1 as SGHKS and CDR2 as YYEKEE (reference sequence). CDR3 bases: TGTGCCAGCAGCTTGGCCGGTGGGTCCGGGGAGCTGTTTTTT. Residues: CASSLAGGSGELFF.

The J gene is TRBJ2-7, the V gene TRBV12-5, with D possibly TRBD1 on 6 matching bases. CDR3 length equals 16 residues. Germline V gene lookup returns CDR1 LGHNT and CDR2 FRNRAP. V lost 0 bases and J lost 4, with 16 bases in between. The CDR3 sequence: CASGLVLGTQLYEQYF. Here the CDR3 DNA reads TGTGCTAGTGGTTTGGTACTCGGGACACAGCTTTACGAGCAGTACTTC.

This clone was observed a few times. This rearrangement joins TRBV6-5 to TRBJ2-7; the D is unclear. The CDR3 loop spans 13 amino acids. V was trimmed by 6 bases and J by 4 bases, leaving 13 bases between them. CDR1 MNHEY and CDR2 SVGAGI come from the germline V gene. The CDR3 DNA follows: TGTGCCAGCAGCCAAAGGGCTACGTACGAGCAGTACTTC. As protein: CASSQRATYEQYF.

In DNA, the CDR3 is TGTGCCAGCGGGATGAGGGCAGGTCATGGCTACACCTTC. Translated: CASGMRAGHGYTF. The V and J genes are TRBV3-1 (or the pseudogene TRBV3-2) and TRBJ1-2; D unresolved. Trimming stripped 8 bases from V and 6 bases from J, with 16 bases between. The CDR3 spans 13 residues. The germline V gene has CDR1 LGHDT and CDR2 YNNKEL (reference sequence).

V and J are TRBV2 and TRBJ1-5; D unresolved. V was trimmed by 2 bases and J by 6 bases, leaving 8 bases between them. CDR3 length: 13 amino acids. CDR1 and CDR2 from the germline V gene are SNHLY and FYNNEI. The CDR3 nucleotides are TGTGCCAGCAGTGAACTGGCAGGTCAGCCCCAGCATTTT. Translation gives CASSELAGQPQHF.

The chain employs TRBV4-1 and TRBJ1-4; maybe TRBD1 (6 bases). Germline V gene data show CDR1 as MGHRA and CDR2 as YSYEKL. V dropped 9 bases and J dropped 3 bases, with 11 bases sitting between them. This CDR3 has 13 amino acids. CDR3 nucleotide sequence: TGCGCCAGTGGACAGTATTCTAATGAAAAACTGTTTTTT. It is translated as CASGQYSNEKLFF.

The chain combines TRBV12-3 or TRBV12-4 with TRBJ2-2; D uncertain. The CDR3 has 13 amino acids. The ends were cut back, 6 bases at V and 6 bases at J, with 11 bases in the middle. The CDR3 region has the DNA TGTGCCAGCAGCCTCATGGGTGCCGGGGAGCTGTTTTTT. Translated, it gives CASSLMGAGELFF.

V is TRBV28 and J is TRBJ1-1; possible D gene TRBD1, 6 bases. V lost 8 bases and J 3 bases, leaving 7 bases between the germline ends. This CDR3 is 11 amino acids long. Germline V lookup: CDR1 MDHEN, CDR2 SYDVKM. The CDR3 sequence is CASRGHTEAFF. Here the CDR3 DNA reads TGTGCCAGCCGGGGGCACACTGAAGCTTTCTTT.

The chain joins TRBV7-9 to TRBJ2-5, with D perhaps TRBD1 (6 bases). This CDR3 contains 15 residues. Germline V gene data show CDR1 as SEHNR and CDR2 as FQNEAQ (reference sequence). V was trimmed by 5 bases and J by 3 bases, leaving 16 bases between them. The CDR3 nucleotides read TGTGCCAGCAGCCGCAGGGGTGGGGCTGAAGAGACCCAGTACTTC. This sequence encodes CASSRRGGAEETQYF.

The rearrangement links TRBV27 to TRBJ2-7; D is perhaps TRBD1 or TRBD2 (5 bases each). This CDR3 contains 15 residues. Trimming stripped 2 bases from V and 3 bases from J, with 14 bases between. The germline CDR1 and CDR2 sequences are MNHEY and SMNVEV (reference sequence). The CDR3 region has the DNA TGTGCCAGCAGTTTAGGGGGATCCCAACTCTACGAGCAGTACTTC. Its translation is CASSLGGSQLYEQYF.

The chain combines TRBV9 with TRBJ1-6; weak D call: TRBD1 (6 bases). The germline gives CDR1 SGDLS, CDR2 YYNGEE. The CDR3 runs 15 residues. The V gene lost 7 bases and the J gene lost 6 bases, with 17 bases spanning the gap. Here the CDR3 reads CASGPQGSPNSPLHF. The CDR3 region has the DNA TGTGCCAGCGGACCTCAGGGGAGTCCTAATTCACCCCTCCACTTT.

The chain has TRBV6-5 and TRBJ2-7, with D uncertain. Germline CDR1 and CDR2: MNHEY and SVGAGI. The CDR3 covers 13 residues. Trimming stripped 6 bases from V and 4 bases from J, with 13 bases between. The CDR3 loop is CASSGLGPYEQYF. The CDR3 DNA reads TGTGCCAGCAGCGGTCTAGGGCCATACGAGCAGTACTTC.

As DNA, the CDR3 is TGTGCCAGCAGTATAAGCACAGATACGCAGTATTTT. Its translation: CASSISTDTQYF. The rearrangement uses TRBV6-2 or TRBV6-3 and TRBJ2-3; D is unresolved. Per germline, CDR1 MNHEY and CDR2 SVGEGT. V lost 5 bases, J lost 0 bases, and 3 bases lay in between. The CDR3 length is 12 residues.

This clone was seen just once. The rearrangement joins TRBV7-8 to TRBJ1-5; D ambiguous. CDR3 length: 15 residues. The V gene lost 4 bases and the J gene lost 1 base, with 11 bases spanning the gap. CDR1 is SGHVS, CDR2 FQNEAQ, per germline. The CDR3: CASSSQGRSNQPQHF. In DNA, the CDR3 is TGTGCCAGCAGCTCACAAGGGCGGAGCAATCAGCCCCAGCATTTT. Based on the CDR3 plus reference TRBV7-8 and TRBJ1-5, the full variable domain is GAGVSQSPRYKVAKRGQDVALRCDPISGHVSLFWYQQALGQGPEFLTYFQNEAQLDKSGLPSDRFFAERPEGSVSTLKIQRTQQEDSAVYLCASSSQGRSNQPQHFGDGTRLSIL.

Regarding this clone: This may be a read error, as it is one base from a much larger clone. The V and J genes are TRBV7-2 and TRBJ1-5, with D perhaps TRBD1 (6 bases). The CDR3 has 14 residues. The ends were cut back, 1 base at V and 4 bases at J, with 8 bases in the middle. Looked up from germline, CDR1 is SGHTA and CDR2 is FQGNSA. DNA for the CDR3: TGTGCCAGCAGCTTAGGGGGGCGAAATCAGCCCCAGCATTTT. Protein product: CASSLGGRNQPQHF.

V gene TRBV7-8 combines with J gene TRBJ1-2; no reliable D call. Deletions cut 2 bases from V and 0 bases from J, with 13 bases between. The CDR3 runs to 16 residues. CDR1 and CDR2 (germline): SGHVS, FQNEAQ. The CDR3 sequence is CASSLQVASSNYGYTF. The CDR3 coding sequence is TGTGCCAGCAGCTTACAGGTCGCCTCTTCTAACTATGGCTACACCTTC.

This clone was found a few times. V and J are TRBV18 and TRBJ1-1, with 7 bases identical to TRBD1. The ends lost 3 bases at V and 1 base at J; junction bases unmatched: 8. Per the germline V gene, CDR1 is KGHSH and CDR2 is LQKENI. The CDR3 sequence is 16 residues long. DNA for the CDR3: TGTGCCAGCTCACCTTCTAGGGGACAGAAGAACACTGAAGCTTTCTTT. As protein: CASSPSRGQKNTEAFF.

CDR3 sequence: CASSQERAGGETQYF. Written as DNA, the CDR3 is TGTGCCAGCAGCCAAGAAAGGGCGGGAGGGGAGACCCAGTACTTC. V usage is TRBV3-1 (or the pseudogene TRBV3-2) and J usage is TRBJ2-5; TRBD2 matches at 9 bases. This CDR3 spans 15 amino acids. The trim removed 0 bases at V and 5 bases at J, leaving 4 bases unmatched. The germline CDR1 and CDR2 sequences are LGHDT and YNNKEL (reference sequence).

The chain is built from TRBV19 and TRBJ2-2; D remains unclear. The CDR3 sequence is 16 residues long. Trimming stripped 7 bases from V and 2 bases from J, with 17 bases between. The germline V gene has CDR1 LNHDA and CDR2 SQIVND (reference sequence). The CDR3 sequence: CASTKSRALNTGELFF. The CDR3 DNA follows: TGTGCCAGTACCAAATCTAGGGCTCTCAACACCGGGGAGCTGTTTTTT. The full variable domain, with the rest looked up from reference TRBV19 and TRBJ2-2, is DGGITQSPKYLFRKEGQNVTLSCEQNLNHDAMYWYRQDPGQGLRLIYYSQIVNDFQKGDIAEGYSVSREKKESFPLTVTSAQKNPTAFYLCASTKSRALNTGELFFGEGSRLTVL.

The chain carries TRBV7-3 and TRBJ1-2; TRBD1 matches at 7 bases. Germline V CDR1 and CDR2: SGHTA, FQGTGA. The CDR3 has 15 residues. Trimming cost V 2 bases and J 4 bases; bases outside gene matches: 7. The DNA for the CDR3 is TGTGCCAGCAGCTTACGGGACAGAAAGATCTATGGCTACACCTTC. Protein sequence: CASSLRDRKIYGYTF.

CDR3 nucleotide sequence: TGTGCCTGGAGTGCTCCGGGGACATTTCAGCCCCAGCATTTT. It is translated as CAWSAPGTFQPQHF. The chain employs TRBV30 and TRBJ1-5, with D tentatively TRBD1 (6 bases). CDR1 is GTSNPN, CDR2 SVGIG, per germline (reference sequence). Trimming removed 1 base at V and 6 bases at J, with 13 bases between. The CDR3 is 14 amino acids.

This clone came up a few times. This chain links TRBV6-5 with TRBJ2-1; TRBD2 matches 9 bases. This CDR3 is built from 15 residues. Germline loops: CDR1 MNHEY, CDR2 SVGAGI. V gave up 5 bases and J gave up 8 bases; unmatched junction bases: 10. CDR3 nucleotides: TGTGCCAGCAGTCTGACGGGACTAGCCCCCGATGAGCAGTTCTTC. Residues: CASSLTGLAPDEQFF.

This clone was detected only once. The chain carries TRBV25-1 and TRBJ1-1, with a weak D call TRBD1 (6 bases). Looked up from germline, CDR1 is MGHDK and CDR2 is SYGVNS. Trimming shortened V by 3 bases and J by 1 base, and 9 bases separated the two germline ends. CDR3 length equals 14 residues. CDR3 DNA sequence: TGTGCCAGCAGTGAGGGGGGACAGAACACTGAAGCTTTCTTT. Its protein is CASSEGGQNTEAFF.

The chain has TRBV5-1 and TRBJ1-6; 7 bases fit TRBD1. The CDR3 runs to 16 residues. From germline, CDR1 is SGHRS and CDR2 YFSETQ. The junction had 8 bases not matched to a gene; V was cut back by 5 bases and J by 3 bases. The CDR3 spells CASSPNRDSYNSPLHF. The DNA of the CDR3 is TGCGCCAGCAGTCCGAACCGGGACAGCTATAATTCACCCCTCCACTTT. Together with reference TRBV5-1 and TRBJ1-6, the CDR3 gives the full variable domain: KAGVTQTPRYLIKTRGQQVTLSCSPISGHRSVSWYQQTPGQGLQFLFEYFSETQRNKGNFPGRFSGRQFSNSRSEMNVSTLELGDSALYLCASSPNRDSYNSPLHFGNGTRLTVT.

CDR3 DNA sequence: TGCAGCGTTGAAGATGGGGCGCCTGGCTACACCTTC. Translating gives CSVEDGAPGYTF. V and J are TRBV29-1 and TRBJ1-2, with D possibly matching TRBD1 (5 bases). The CDR3 contains 12 residues. The germline gives CDR1 SQVTM, CDR2 ANQGSEA. The ends were cut back, 0 bases at V and 7 bases at J, with 9 bases in the middle. The full variable domain, completed using reference TRBV29-1 and TRBJ1-2, is SAVISQKPSRDICQRGTSLTIQCQVDSQVTMMFWYRQQPGQSLTLIATANQGSEATYESGFVIDKFPISRPNLTFSTLTVSNMSPEDSSIYLCSVEDGAPGYTFGSGTRLTVV.

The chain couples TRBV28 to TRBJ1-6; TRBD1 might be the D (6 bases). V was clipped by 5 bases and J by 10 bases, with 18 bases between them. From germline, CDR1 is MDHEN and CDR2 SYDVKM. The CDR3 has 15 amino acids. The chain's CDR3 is CASSRRDTGHSPLHF. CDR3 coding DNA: TGTGCCAGCAGTCGCCGGGACACGGGTCACTCACCCCTCCACTTT. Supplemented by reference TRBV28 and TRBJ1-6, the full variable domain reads DVKVTQSSRYLVKRTGEKVFLECVQDMDHENMFWYRQDPGLGLRLIYFSYDVKMKEKGDIPEGYSVSREKKERFSLILESASTNQTSMYLCASSRRDTGHSPLHFGNGTRLTVT.

DNA of the CDR3: TGTGCCAGCTCACGGACTGCACAGGGGGCCGACGTAGCCAAAAACATTCAGTACTTC. Its translation: CASSRTAQGADVAKNIQYF. The J gene is TRBJ2-4, the V gene TRBV18; the match to TRBD1 covers 9 bases. The CDR3 extends over 19 amino acids. The ends lost 4 bases at V and 0 bases at J; junction bases unmatched: 13. Germline V gene data show CDR1 as KGHSH and CDR2 as LQKENI.